A selection of T cell receptor beta chains follows, all from one sample in a study of high-grade serous ovarian cancer treatment subgroups. Some clones are missing from TCRdb's copy, which holds only in-frame ones; the method was immunoSEQ multiplex PCR. Of under 11,000 clones listed, roughly two thirds are singletons. Sequencing was done on a sample of tumor tissue. The receptor set was obtained from a human donor with high-grade serous ovarian cancer. The CDR3 runs from the conserved cysteine through the conserved F or W. Each record gives: clone size, V gene, D gene, J gene, CDR3 DNA, CDR3 protein. The D gene is left open where the match is weak. The size field is filled for only some rows; it gives once, few, many or a size class.

clone size: .; V gene: TRBV4-1; D gene: TRBD2; J gene: TRBJ2-5; CDR3 DNA: TGCGCCAGCAGCCAAGTGACAGCGGGAGGGGGTTCTCAGTACTTC; CDR3 protein: CASSQVTAGGGSQYF
clone size: .; V gene: TRBV5-4; D gene: .; J gene: TRBJ2-7; CDR3 DNA: TGTGCCAGCAGCTTGGTAGGGCCTTACGAGCAGTACTTC; CDR3 protein: CASSLVGPYEQYF
clone size: .; V gene: TRBV27; D gene: .; J gene: TRBJ2-5; CDR3 DNA: TGTGCCAGCAGTACACAGAACCAAGAGACCCAGTACTTC; CDR3 protein: CASSTQNQETQYF
clone size: .; V gene: TRBV7-9; D gene: .; J gene: TRBJ1-2; CDR3 DNA: TGTGCCAGCAGCTTAGTGGAGGGGACGAGCTATGGCTACACCTTC; CDR3 protein: CASSLVEGTSYGYTF
clone size: once; V gene: TRBV6-6; D gene: .; J gene: TRBJ2-7; CDR3 DNA: TGTGCCAGCAGTTACTCGAGTAACGGGGTCGAGCAGTACTTC; CDR3 protein: CASSYSSNGVEQYF
clone size: .; V gene: TRBV27; D gene: .; J gene: TRBJ2-1; CDR3 DNA: TGTGCCAGCAGTTTATCTATACTGGATGAGCAGTTCTTC; CDR3 protein: CASSLSILDEQFF
clone size: few; V gene: TRBV5-6; D gene: .; J gene: TRBJ1-5; CDR3 DNA: TGTGCCAGCAGCTTGTGGCCTAACTTCGGCAATCAGCCCCAGCATTTT; CDR3 protein: CASSLWPNFGNQPQHF
clone size: .; V gene: TRBV13; D gene: .; J gene: TRBJ1-1; CDR3 DNA: TGTGCCAGCAGCTTCGACAGGCTAGAAGCTTTCTTT; CDR3 protein: CASSFDRLEAFF
clone size: few; V gene: TRBV27; D gene: TRBD2; J gene: TRBJ2-1; CDR3 DNA: TGTGCCAGCACCCCGGGACTAGCGGATGAGCAGTTCTTC; CDR3 protein: CASTPGLADEQFF
clone size: .; V gene: TRBV7-2; D gene: .; J gene: TRBJ2-7; CDR3 DNA: TGTGCCAGCAGCCTCAGGGGTGCAACCTCCTACGAGCAGTACTTC; CDR3 protein: CASSLRGATSYEQYF
clone size: .; V gene: TRBV27; D gene: TRBD2; J gene: TRBJ2-1; CDR3 DNA: TGTGCCAGTTTTTTAGCGGGAGGAGCCTACAATGAGCAGTTCTTC; CDR3 protein: CASFLAGGAYNEQFF
clone size: .; V gene: TRBV5-4; D gene: .; J gene: TRBJ2-7; CDR3 DNA: TGTGCCAGCAGCCCCCATCCAGGCAGGGACGAGCAGTACTTC; CDR3 protein: CASSPHPGRDEQYF
clone size: .; V gene: TRBV7-9; D gene: TRBD1; J gene: TRBJ1-1; CDR3 DNA: TGTGCCAGCAGCACCGGGACAGGGCAGTGGGTGAACACTGAAGCTTTCTTT; CDR3 protein: CASSTGTGQWVNTEAFF
clone size: medium-sized; V gene: TRBV2; D gene: TRBD2; J gene: TRBJ2-5; CDR3 DNA: TGTGCCAGCAGCGGGACTAGCGGCCAAGAGACCCAGTACTTC; CDR3 protein: CASSGTSGQETQYF
clone size: once; V gene: TRBV7-3; D gene: .; J gene: TRBJ2-1; CDR3 DNA: TGTGCCAGCAGCCAGAGTGGGGATACGAGAGGCAATGAGCAGTTCTTC; CDR3 protein: CASSQSGDTRGNEQFF
clone size: .; V gene: TRBV7-9; D gene: .; J gene: TRBJ1-5; CDR3 DNA: TGTGCCAGCAGCTTCGTGGGAAGCCATCAGCCCCAGCATTTT; CDR3 protein: CASSFVGSHQPQHF
clone size: .; V gene: TRBV19; D gene: .; J gene: TRBJ2-2; CDR3 DNA: TGTGCCACCCTCCAAGGGCCTTGGGCCGGGGAGCTGTTTTTT; CDR3 protein: CATLQGPWAGELFF
clone size: few; V gene: TRBV11-3; D gene: .; J gene: TRBJ2-7; CDR3 DNA: TGTGCCAGCAGCCCGGGGCCCTATTCCTACGAGCAGTACTTC; CDR3 protein: CASSPGPYSYEQYF
clone size: medium-sized; V gene: TRBV4-1; D gene: TRBD2; J gene: TRBJ2-7; CDR3 DNA: TGCGCCAGCAGCCAAGTTCCCCAGGTAGCGGGAGGACGATTATCATGGCAGTACTTC; CDR3 protein: CASSQVPQVAGGRLSWQYF
clone size: once; V gene: TRBV6-5; D gene: .; J gene: TRBJ2-6; CDR3 DNA: TGTGCCAGCACCTCAGCCTCTGGGGCCAACGTCCTGACTTTC; CDR3 protein: CASTSASGANVLTF
clone size: medium-sized; V gene: TRBV7-9; D gene: .; J gene: TRBJ2-7; CDR3 DNA: TGTGCCAGCAGCTCAGTAGCGGCCCTCAACGAGCAGTACTTC; CDR3 protein: CASSSVAALNEQYF
clone size: .; V gene: TRBV28; D gene: TRBD1; J gene: TRBJ2-5; CDR3 DNA: TGTGCCAGCAGTTTATCGGGACAGATACAAGAGACCCAGTACTTC; CDR3 protein: CASSLSGQIQETQYF
clone size: .; V gene: TRBV19; D gene: .; J gene: TRBJ2-7; CDR3 DNA: TGTGCCAGTAGTATCGTACTCCCCAGCTACGAGCAGTACTTC; CDR3 protein: CASSIVLPSYEQYF
clone size: few; V gene: TRBV28; D gene: TRBD1; J gene: TRBJ1-2; CDR3 DNA: TGTGCCAGCAGCCCTGACAGGGGTTTGGGTGGCTACACCTTC; CDR3 protein: CASSPDRGLGGYTF
clone size: medium-sized; V gene: TRBV9; D gene: .; J gene: TRBJ2-6; CDR3 DNA: TGTGCCAGCAGCCCACGAGGGGCGACTGGGGCCAACGTCCTGACTTTC; CDR3 protein: CASSPRGATGANVLTF
clone size: few; V gene: TRBV2; D gene: .; J gene: TRBJ1-5; CDR3 DNA: TGTGCCAGCAGTGGGGTTCCGGGAACATTTAGCAATCAGCCCCAGCATTTT; CDR3 protein: CASSGVPGTFSNQPQHF
clone size: few; V gene: TRBV6-5; D gene: .; J gene: TRBJ1-3; CDR3 DNA: TGTGCCAGCAGTTATGGCGGCTCTGGAAACACCATATATTTT; CDR3 protein: CASSYGGSGNTIYF
clone size: few; V gene: TRBV28; D gene: .; J gene: TRBJ2-5; CDR3 DNA: TGTGCCAGCAGTTTATCTGGACGGATCCAAGAGACCCAGTACTTC; CDR3 protein: CASSLSGRIQETQYF
clone size: few; V gene: TRBV27; D gene: .; J gene: TRBJ1-4; CDR3 DNA: TGTGCCAGCACTGGAGGGAGTAATGAAAAACTGTTTTTT; CDR3 protein: CASTGGSNEKLFF
clone size: .; V gene: TRBV6-6; D gene: .; J gene: TRBJ2-5; CDR3 DNA: TGTGCCAGCAGTTCGGGCGGGTACCAAGAGACCCAGTACTTC; CDR3 protein: CASSSGGYQETQYF
clone size: .; V gene: TRBV11-2; D gene: .; J gene: TRBJ1-5; CDR3 DNA: TGTGCCAGCAGCTTCACAGGGAATCAGCCCCAGCATTTT; CDR3 protein: CASSFTGNQPQHF
clone size: .; V gene: TRBV19; D gene: .; J gene: TRBJ2-3; CDR3 DNA: TGTGCCAGTAGCCATGGGCCCATGCCAGATACGCAGTATTTT; CDR3 protein: CASSHGPMPDTQYF
clone size: few; V gene: TRBV7-6; D gene: .; J gene: TRBJ2-7; CDR3 DNA: TGTGCCAGCAGCTTAGAGGAGGGGTCCTACGAGCAGTACTTC; CDR3 protein: CASSLEEGSYEQYF
clone size: .; V gene: TRBV7-6; D gene: TRBD1; J gene: TRBJ2-7; CDR3 DNA: TGTGCCAGCAGCGAAGGGACAGGGCGGTACGAGCAGTACTTC; CDR3 protein: CASSEGTGRYEQYF
clone size: once; V gene: TRBV20-1; D gene: .; J gene: TRBJ2-7; CDR3 DNA: TGCAGTGCTAGTTGGAACTACGAGCAGTACTTC; CDR3 protein: CSASWNYEQYF
clone size: .; V gene: TRBV4-3; D gene: .; J gene: TRBJ2-1; CDR3 DNA: TGCGCCAGCAGCCAAGATGTCCGGGCGGGAAGAGAGCAGTTCTTC; CDR3 protein: CASSQDVRAGREQFF
clone size: few; V gene: TRBV27; D gene: .; J gene: TRBJ2-7; CDR3 DNA: TGTGCCAGCAGTTTGAAAAGGGGAGCCTACGAGCAGTACTTC; CDR3 protein: CASSLKRGAYEQYF
clone size: .; V gene: TRBV7-2; D gene: TRBD2; J gene: TRBJ2-4; CDR3 DNA: TGTGCCAGCGGGGGGGGACTAGTAGGAAACATTCAGTACTTC; CDR3 protein: CASGGGLVGNIQYF
clone size: .; V gene: TRBV9; D gene: TRBD1; J gene: TRBJ2-5; CDR3 DNA: TGTGCCAGCAGCGTAGGGGGCGACAGGGCTTCAGAGACCCAGTACTTC; CDR3 protein: CASSVGGDRASETQYF
clone size: .; V gene: TRBV10-3; D gene: .; J gene: TRBJ1-1; CDR3 DNA: TGTGCCATCAGTGAGTCAAAGGGCGGGGGGAACACTGAAGCTTTCTTT; CDR3 protein: CAISESKGGGNTEAFF
clone size: medium-sized; V gene: TRBV7-9; D gene: .; J gene: TRBJ1-1; CDR3 DNA: TGTGCCAGCAGCTTAGTACAGTGGAACACTGAAGCTTTCTTT; CDR3 protein: CASSLVQWNTEAFF
clone size: .; V gene: TRBV4-2; D gene: TRBD1; J gene: TRBJ2-7; CDR3 DNA: TGTGCCAGCAGCCACCCGGGACAGGCCCCCTACGAGCAGTACTTC; CDR3 protein: CASSHPGQAPYEQYF
clone size: few; V gene: TRBV11-2; D gene: .; J gene: TRBJ2-7; CDR3 DNA: TGTGCCAGCCGGGAGAGAGACAGGACCTACGAGCAGTACTTC; CDR3 protein: CASRERDRTYEQYF
clone size: medium-sized; V gene: TRBV28; D gene: TRBD1; J gene: TRBJ1-2; CDR3 DNA: TGTGCCAGCAGACAGACAGGGGGCTACTATGGCTACACCTTC; CDR3 protein: CASRQTGGYYGYTF
clone size: .; V gene: TRBV19; D gene: .; J gene: TRBJ2-2; CDR3 DNA: TGTGCCAGTAAGGTTTGGGCCGGGGAGCTGTTTTTT; CDR3 protein: CASKVWAGELFF
clone size: .; V gene: TRBV28; D gene: TRBD2; J gene: TRBJ2-3; CDR3 DNA: TGTGCCAGCACCCCGGGGGGCGGGGGGGGCACAGATACGCAGTATTTT; CDR3 protein: CASTPGGGGGTDTQYF
clone size: .; V gene: TRBV27; D gene: .; J gene: TRBJ2-5; CDR3 DNA: TGTGCCAGCAGTTCCCGGTGGCAAGAGACCCAGTACTTC; CDR3 protein: CASSSRWQETQYF
clone size: .; V gene: TRBV10-3; D gene: TRBD2; J gene: TRBJ2-1; CDR3 DNA: TGTGCCTCTTCGGGGACTAGCGGCAATGAGCAGTTCTTC; CDR3 protein: CASSGTSGNEQFF
clone size: .; V gene: TRBV11-2; D gene: TRBD2; J gene: TRBJ2-2; CDR3 DNA: TGTGCCAGCAGCTTAGTAGCTAGCGGGAGCCAGCGGGAGGAGCTGTTTTTT; CDR3 protein: CASSLVASGSQREELFF
clone size: medium-sized; V gene: TRBV7-2; D gene: TRBD1; J gene: TRBJ1-3; CDR3 DNA: TGTGCCAGCAGCCCCCGACAGGGGAAGCCCTCTGGAAACACCATATATTTT; CDR3 protein: CASSPRQGKPSGNTIYF
clone size: .; V gene: TRBV28; D gene: TRBD1; J gene: TRBJ1-4; CDR3 DNA: TGTGCCAGCAGTTTATTGGGACAGGGGGTCGTGACTAATGAAAAACTGTTTTTT; CDR3 protein: CASSLLGQGVVTNEKLFF
clone size: .; V gene: TRBV5-4; D gene: .; J gene: TRBJ2-1; CDR3 DNA: TGTGCCAGCAGCCCGACAACGGATCTCGCCTACAATGAGCAGTTCTTC; CDR3 protein: CASSPTTDLAYNEQFF
clone size: once; V gene: TRBV15; D gene: .; J gene: TRBJ1-2; CDR3 DNA: TGTGCCACCAGCAGAGGTCCCGGTGGGGGGGCGTCCGATGGCTACACCTTC; CDR3 protein: CATSRGPGGGASDGYTF
clone size: few; V gene: TRBV15; D gene: TRBD1; J gene: TRBJ1-2; CDR3 DNA: TGTGCCACCAGCAGAGATATGACAGGGGCCTTCTATGGCTACACCTTC; CDR3 protein: CATSRDMTGAFYGYTF